Following are 12 T cell receptor beta chains from one sample sequenced in a study of blood T cell repertoires in COVID-19. Data came from immunoSEQ multiplex PCR; TCRdb stores just in-frame clones and leaves some out. The data contain 200,000 to 250,000 clones, around 86% of them seen just once; the ten biggest clones take up about a tenth. The sequencing input was peripheral blood. The receptors stem from a woman aged 45-65 years with COVID-19, enrolled during active disease.

This chain joins TRBV14 and TRBJ1-1, with D unresolved. With 1 base removed from V and 1 base from J, the gap between germline ends came to 10 bases. Germline V gene sequence: CDR1 SGHDN, CDR2 FVKESK. This CDR3 is built from 15 residues. CDR3 DNA: TGTGCCAGCAGCCAAGGATGGAGGGCGAACACTGAAGCTTTCTTT. Amino acids: CASSQGWRANTEAFF.

The chain links TRBV19 to TRBJ1-2; the D gene is possibly TRBD1 (5 bases). The germline gives CDR1 LNHDA, CDR2 SQIVND (reference sequence). The CDR3 is 14 amino acids. Trimming took 7 bases from V and 3 from J, leaving 15 bases between them. The CDR3: CASTLDSTYYGYTF. CDR3 bases: TGTGCCAGTACCCTCGACAGTACCTACTATGGCTACACCTTC.

On this clone: The same CDR3 is also encoded by other DNA sequences in this sample. The chain uses TRBV28 and TRBJ1-5; D is ambiguous. The CDR3 consists of 12 residues. The germline V gene encodes CDR1 MDHEN and CDR2 SYDVKM. Trimming took 1 base from V and 6 from J, leaving 4 bases between them. The CDR3 DNA reads TGTGCCAGCAGTTTATCGGGTCAGCCCCAGCATTTT. It is translated as CASSLSGQPQHF.

The rearrangement joins TRBV19 to TRBJ1-5; D is unresolved. Germline assignment: CDR1 LNHDA and CDR2 SQIVND (reference sequence). The CDR3 runs 14 residues. Trimming took 5 bases from V and 1 from J, leaving 9 bases between them. CDR3 nucleotide sequence: TGTGCCAGTAGTCCGGTCTCGAGCAATCAGCCCCAGCATTTT. It translates to CASSPVSSNQPQHF.

V is TRBV12-3 or TRBV12-4 and J is TRBJ1-2, with TRBD1 as a possible D gene (5 bases). Trimming took 5 bases from V and 7 from J, leaving 11 bases between them. The CDR3 runs to 12 residues. This chain's CDR3 is CASSVGEIGYTF. CDR3 DNA sequence: TGTGCCAGCAGTGTAGGGGAGATTGGCTACACCTTC.

The V call is TRBV7-8, the J call TRBJ2-3; D may be TRBD2 (6 bases). The V end was cut by 3 bases, the J end by 3 bases, with 13 bases between. The CDR3 loop spans 15 amino acids. CDR1 is SGHVS and CDR2 is FQNEAQ in the germline V gene. CDR3 amino acids: CASSFRRGRTDTQYF. The CDR3 coding sequence is TGTGCCAGCAGCTTTCGCCGGGGGAGAACAGATACGCAGTATTTT.

The genes are TRBV21-1 and TRBJ2-3; no check of the table's D call, TRBD2, against the DNA was made. TRBV21-1 is given as a pseudogene. This CDR3 contains 18 residues. CDR3 DNA sequence: TGTGCCAGCCCCCGACTAGCGGGGAGGAGCCCTAGCACAGATACGCAGTATTTT. Translating it yields CASPRLAGRSPSTDTQYF.

The V and J genes are TRBV6-2 or TRBV6-3 and TRBJ2-7; 7 nucleotides align to TRBD1. Trimming at V came to 2 bases and at J to 0 bases, leaving 7 bases not matched to a gene. Germline assignment: CDR1 MNHEY and CDR2 SVGEGT. The CDR3 has 16 residues. CDR3 nucleotides: TGTGCCAGCAGTTACGCCGGGACAGTGAGCTCCTACGAGCAGTACGTC. It is translated as CASSYAGTVSSYEQYV.

The V call is TRBV3-1 (or the pseudogene TRBV3-2), the J call TRBJ1-2; no clear D gene. The CDR3 contains 11 residues. The germline gives CDR1 LGHDT, CDR2 YNNKEL (reference sequence). V lost 4 bases to trimming and J lost 6 bases, with 6 bases between them. CDR3 amino acids: CASSPGHGYTF. The CDR3 coding sequence is TGTGCCAGCAGCCCAGGCCATGGCTACACCTTC.

This clone is a singleton in its sample. The chain links TRBV7-8 to TRBJ2-2; tentative D call: TRBD2 (6 bases). The germline V and J ends were trimmed by 5 bases and 3 bases, with 10 bases remaining between them. The CDR3 sequence is 14 residues long. Germline V lookup: CDR1 SGHVS, CDR2 FQNEAQ. This CDR3 reads CASSGGTYTGELFF. In DNA, the CDR3 is TGTGCCAGCAGCGGTGGGACTTACACCGGGGAGCTGTTTTTT. The full variable domain, completed using reference TRBV7-8 and TRBJ2-2, is GAGVSQSPRYKVAKRGQDVALRCDPISGHVSLFWYQQALGQGPEFLTYFQNEAQLDKSGLPSDRFFAERPEGSVSTLKIQRTQQEDSAVYLCASSGGTYTGELFFGEGSRLTVL.

This chain links TRBV6-6 with TRBJ2-2; D is uncertain. V shed 0 bases and J shed 1 base, with 9 bases lying between them. This CDR3 is built from 16 residues. Per the germline V gene, CDR1 is MNHNY and CDR2 is SVGAGI (reference sequence). The CDR3 is CASSYSSRMNTGELFF. DNA for the CDR3: TGTGCCAGCAGTTACTCTAGCCGGATGAACACCGGGGAGCTGTTTTTT.

The chain is built from TRBV11-3 and TRBJ2-6, with D possibly being TRBD1 (5 bases). The CDR3 runs 16 residues. Looked up from germline, CDR1 is SGHNT and CDR2 is YENEEA. Trimming took 1 base from V and 2 from J, leaving 9 bases between them. The CDR3 region has the DNA TGTGCCAGCAGCTTAGTGACAGCCCCTGGGGCCAACGTCCTGACTTTC. Its translation: CASSLVTAPGANVLTF.